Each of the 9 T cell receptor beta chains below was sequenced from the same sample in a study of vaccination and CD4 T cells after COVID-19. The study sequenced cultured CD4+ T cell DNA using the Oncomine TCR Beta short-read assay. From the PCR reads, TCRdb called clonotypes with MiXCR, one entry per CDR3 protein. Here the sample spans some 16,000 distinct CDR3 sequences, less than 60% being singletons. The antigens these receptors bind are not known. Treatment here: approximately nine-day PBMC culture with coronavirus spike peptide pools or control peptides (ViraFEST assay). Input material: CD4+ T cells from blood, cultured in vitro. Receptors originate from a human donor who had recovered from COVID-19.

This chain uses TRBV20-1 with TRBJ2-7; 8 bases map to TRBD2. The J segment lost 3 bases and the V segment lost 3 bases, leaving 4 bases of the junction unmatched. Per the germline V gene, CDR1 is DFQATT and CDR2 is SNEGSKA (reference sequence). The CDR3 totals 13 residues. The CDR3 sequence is CSASGGVHYEQYF. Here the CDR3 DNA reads TGCAGTGCTAGCGGGGGGGTCCACTACGAGCAGTACTTC.

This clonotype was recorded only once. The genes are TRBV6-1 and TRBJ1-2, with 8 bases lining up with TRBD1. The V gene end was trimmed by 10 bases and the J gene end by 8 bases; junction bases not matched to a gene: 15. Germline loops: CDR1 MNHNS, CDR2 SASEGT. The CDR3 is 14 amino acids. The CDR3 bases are TGTGCCACCGTTAATGGACAGGGTTCTAGCGGCTACACCTTC. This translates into CATVNGQGSSGYTF.

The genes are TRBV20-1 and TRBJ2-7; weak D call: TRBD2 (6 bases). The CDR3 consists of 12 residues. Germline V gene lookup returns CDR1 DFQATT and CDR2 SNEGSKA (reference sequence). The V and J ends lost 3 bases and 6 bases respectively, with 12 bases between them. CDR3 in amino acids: CSARGVEGEQYF. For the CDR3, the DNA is TGCAGTGCTAGGGGTGTGGAGGGCGAGCAGTACTTC.

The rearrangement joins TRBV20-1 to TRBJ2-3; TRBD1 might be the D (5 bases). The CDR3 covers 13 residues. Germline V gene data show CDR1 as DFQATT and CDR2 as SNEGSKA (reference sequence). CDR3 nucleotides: TGCTCCTGGAAGGGGAACTACACAGATACGCAGTATTTT. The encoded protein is CSWKGNYTDTQYF.

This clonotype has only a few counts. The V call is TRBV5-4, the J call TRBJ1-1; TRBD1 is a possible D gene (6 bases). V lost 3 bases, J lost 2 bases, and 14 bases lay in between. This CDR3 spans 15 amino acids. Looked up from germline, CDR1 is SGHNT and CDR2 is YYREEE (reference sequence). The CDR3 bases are TGTGCCAGCAGCTCGCTGGACAGATTAAACACTGAAGCTTTCTTT. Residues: CASSSLDRLNTEAFF.

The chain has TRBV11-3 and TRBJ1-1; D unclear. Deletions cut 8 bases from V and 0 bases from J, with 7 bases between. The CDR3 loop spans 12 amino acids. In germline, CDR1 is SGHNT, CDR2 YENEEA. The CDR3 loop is CASLGLNTEAFF. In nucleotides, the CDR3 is TGTGCCAGCCTGGGCCTGAACACTGAAGCTTTCTTT.

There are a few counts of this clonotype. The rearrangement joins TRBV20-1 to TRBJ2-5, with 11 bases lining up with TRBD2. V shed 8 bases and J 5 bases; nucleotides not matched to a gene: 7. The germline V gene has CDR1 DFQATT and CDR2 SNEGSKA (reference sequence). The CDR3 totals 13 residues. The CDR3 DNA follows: TGCAGTCCGAGACTAGCGGGATATGAGACCCAGTACTTC. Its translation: CSPRLAGYETQYF.

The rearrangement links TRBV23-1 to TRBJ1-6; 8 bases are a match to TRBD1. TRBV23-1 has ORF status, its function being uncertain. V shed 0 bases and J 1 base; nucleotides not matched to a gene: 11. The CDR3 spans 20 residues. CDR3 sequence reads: CASSQSDRGSSWSYNSPLHF. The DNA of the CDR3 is TGCGCCAGCAGTCAATCTGACAGGGGTTCGTCTTGGTCCTATAATTCACCCCTCCACTTT.

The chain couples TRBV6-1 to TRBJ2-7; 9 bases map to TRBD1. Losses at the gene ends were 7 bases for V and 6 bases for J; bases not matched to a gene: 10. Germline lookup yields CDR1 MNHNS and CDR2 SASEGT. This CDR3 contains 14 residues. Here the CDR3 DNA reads TGTGCCAGCACCCTGACAGGGGGTCTTTCCGAGCAGTACTTC. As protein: CASTLTGGLSEQYF.